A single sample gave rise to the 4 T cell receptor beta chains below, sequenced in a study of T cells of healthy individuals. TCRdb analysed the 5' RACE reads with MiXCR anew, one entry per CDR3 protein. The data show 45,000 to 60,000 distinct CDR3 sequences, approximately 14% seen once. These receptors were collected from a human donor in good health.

The CDR3 bases are TGTGCCAGCAGCTCCCGGGGGACAGGGGGTGAAAAACTGTTTTTT. This translates into CASSSRGTGGEKLFF. The chain employs TRBV7-2 and TRBJ1-4, with TRBD1 matching 11 bases. CDR1 and CDR2 from the germline V gene are SGHTA and FQGNSA. The CDR3 sequence is 15 residues long. The V segment lost 4 bases and the J segment 7 bases; nucleotides outside the gene matches: 5.

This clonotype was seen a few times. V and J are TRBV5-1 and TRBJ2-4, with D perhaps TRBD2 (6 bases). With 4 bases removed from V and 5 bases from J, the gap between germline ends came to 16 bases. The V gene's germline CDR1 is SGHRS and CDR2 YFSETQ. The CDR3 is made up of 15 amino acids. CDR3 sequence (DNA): TGCGCCAGCAGCGGCCTTGGGACTCTTGAAAACATTCAGTACTTC. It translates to CASSGLGTLENIQYF.

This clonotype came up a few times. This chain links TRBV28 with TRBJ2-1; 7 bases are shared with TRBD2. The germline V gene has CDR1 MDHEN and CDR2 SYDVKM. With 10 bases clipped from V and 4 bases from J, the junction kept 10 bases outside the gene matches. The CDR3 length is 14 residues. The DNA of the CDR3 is TGTGCCACCGTTCCGGGGGGTTCTTACAATGAGCAGTTCTTC. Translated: CATVPGGSYNEQFF.

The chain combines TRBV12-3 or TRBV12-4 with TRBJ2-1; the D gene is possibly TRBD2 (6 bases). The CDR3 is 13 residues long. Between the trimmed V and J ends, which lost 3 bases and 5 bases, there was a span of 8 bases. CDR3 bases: TGTGCCAGCAGTTTTTCGGGGGACAATGAGCAGTTCTTC. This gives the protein CASSFSGDNEQFF.